Here is one TCR beta chain with its context. This specimen belongs to a study of PD-1 blockade in classical Hodgkin lymphoma. Clones were sequenced by immunoSEQ multiplex PCR, and TCRdb holds only the in-frame ones, with some missing. This sample has tens of thousands of clones, with 88% found just once. All patients experienced relapse after autologous stem cell transplantation, and brentuximab vedotin exposure was variable. Complete response, partial response or progressive disease made up the best responses. With 4 bases removed from V and 3 bases from J, the gap between germline ends came to 9 bases. The CDR3 sequence is 13 residues long. Germline V gives CDR1 MNHEY, CDR2 SVGAGI.

The receptor's source is a human donor with classical Hodgkin lymphoma. Material: peripheral blood mononuclear cells (PBMCs), obtained at baseline. The chain joins TRBV6-5 to TRBJ1-2; the D gene is possibly TRBD1 (5 bases). For the CDR3, the DNA is TGTGCCAGCAGTTCCCGACAGCACTATGGCTACACCTTC. The encoded protein is CASSSRQHYGYTF.